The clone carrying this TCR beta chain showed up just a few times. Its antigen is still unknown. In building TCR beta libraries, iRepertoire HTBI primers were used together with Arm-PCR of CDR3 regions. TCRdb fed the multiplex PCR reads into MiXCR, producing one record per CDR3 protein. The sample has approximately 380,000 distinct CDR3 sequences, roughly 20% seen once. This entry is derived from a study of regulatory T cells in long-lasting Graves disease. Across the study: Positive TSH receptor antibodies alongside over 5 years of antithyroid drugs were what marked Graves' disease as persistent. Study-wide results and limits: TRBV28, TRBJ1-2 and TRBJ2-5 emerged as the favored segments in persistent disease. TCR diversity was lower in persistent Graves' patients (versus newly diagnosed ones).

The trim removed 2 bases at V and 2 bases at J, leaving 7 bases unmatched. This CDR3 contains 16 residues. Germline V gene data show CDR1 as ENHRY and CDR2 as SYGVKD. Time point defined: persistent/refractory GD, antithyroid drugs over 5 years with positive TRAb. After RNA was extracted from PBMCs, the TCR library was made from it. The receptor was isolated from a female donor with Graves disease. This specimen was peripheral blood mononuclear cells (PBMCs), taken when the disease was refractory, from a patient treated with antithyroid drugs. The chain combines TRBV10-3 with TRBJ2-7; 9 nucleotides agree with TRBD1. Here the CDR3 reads CAISEMGQGTTYEQYF. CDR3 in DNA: TGTGCCATCAGTGAGATGGGACAGGGTACCACCTACGAGCAGTACTTC.